This TCR beta chain was sequenced during a study of blood T cell repertoires in COVID-19. Data came from immunoSEQ multiplex PCR; TCRdb stores just in-frame clones and leaves some out. The sample has 200,000 to 250,000 clones, about 85% seen once. The germline gives CDR1 SGHNT, CDR2 YYREEE (reference sequence). This CDR3 contains 16 residues. The V and J ends lost 2 bases and 8 bases, in that order; junction bases with no gene match: 8. Participants spanned ages roughly 18 to 95 years and resided in over 20 US areas. This chain connects TRBV5-4 to TRBJ2-1, with 12 bases lining up with TRBD2. Material for sequencing was PBMCs or T cells enriched from blood (not recorded which). The source is a man in his forties who had recovered from COVID-19. CDR3 DNA sequence: TGTGCCAGCAGCTTAAGACTAGCGGGAGAGATTGATGAGCAGTTCTTC. Amino acids: CASSLRLAGEIDEQFF.